These T cell receptor beta chains were read from a single sample in a study of shared T cell receptors in the human thymus. The repertoire was sequenced with immunoSEQ multiplex PCR; TCRdb's copy has only in-frame clones and lacks some. The table has hundreds of thousands of clones, roughly 86% seen once. These records were also assigned to another study, of human thymus T cells.

Material: thymocytes. Every receptor here comes from a boy under three years old with a congenital heart defect. Each CDR3 is given with its conserved first and last residue. A D gene is named only where the DNA matches it firmly. The size of a clone is reported for some rows only, either as once, few or many, or as a class for expanded clones.

D	size	V	J	DNA	CDR3
-	-	TRBV19	TRBJ2-7	TGTGCCAGTAGTTTGACTAGTAAGAACGAGCAGTACTTC	CASSLTSKNEQYF
TRBD2	-	TRBV30	TRBJ2-7	TGTGCCTGGAGGAGGGGACTAGCGGGGGGCGAGCAGTACTTC	CAWRRGLAGGEQYF
TRBD1	-	TRBV27	TRBJ1-1	TGTGCCAGCAGTTCCGGACAGGGCCGGGACACTGAAGCTTTCTTT	CASSSGQGRDTEAFF
TRBD2	-	TRBV5-4	TRBJ2-2	TGTGCCAGCAGCTACCGGGGGGGATTCACCGGGGAGCTGTTTTTT	CASSYRGGFTGELFF
-	-	TRBV9	TRBJ1-2	TGTGCCAGCAGCGTAATCCTCAGGGAAAACTATGGCTACACCTTC	CASSVILRENYGYTF
TRBD1	few	TRBV7-3	TRBJ2-7	TGTGCCAGCAGCTTAAATGGGACAGGGGGCAACGAGCAGTACTTC	CASSLNGTGGNEQYF
-	-	TRBV4-1	TRBJ2-4	TGCGCCAGCAGCCAAGAGGAGCTCTGGGGCTACTTTCTAAGGGCCAAAAACATTCAGTACTTC	CASSQEELWGYFLRAKNIQYF
-	-	TRBV4-2	TRBJ2-7	TGTGCCAGCAGCCAAAAAGATAGGGGAATCCACGAGCAGTACTTC	CASSQKDRGIHEQYF
-	-	TRBV28	TRBJ1-2	TGTGCCAGCAGTGGTCTAGACAGGCCGTCCCCCCGAGGTTTCGGCTACACCTTC	CASSGLDRPSPRGFGYTF
TRBD2	-	TRBV5-4	TRBJ2-7	TGTGCCAGCAGCCAACCGGGACTAGCGGACTACGAGCAGTACTTC	CASSQPGLADYEQYF
-	-	TRBV4-3	TRBJ2-1	TGCGCCAGCAGCATTAACAGGAGTAATGAGCAGTTCTTC	CASSINRSNEQFF
-	-	TRBV7-9	TRBJ1-1	TGTGCCAGCAGCCCCCAAGGTACAGGACAGAACACTGAAGCTTTCTTT	CASSPQGTGQNTEAFF
-	-	TRBV12-5	TRBJ1-2	TGTGCTAGTGGTTTGAACAGGGATCCCTATGGCTACACCTTC	CASGLNRDPYGYTF
-	-	TRBV28	TRBJ1-1	TGTGCCAGCAGCCCAAACAGGGAAACCCTCATGAACACTGAAGCTTTCTTT	CASSPNRETLMNTEAFF
TRBD1	few	TRBV7-9	TRBJ2-7	TGTGCCAGCAGCTCCCTTACCGGGACAGGGTCCTACGAGCAGTACTTC	CASSSLTGTGSYEQYF